The rows below give T cell receptor beta chains drawn from one sample of a study of shared T cell receptors in the human thymus. Sequencing was performed with immunoSEQ multiplex PCR; in TCRdb, only in-frame clones are kept and a portion is missing. The data contain about 660,000 clones, 88% of them singletons. This sample also belongs to another study, concerning human thymus T cells.

The sample taken for sequencing was thymocytes. The receptors were sampled from a boy in the first two years of life with a congenital heart defect. Each CDR3 is given with its conserved first and last residue. The order of the fields is V gene, D gene, J gene, clone size, CDR3 protein, CDR3 DNA. D genes are given only for firm matches. Only part of the rows carry a size: once, few, many, or a class if the clone is expanded.

V: TRBV4-3
D: NA
J: TRBJ1-3
size: few
CDR3: CASSQDQLPGHRNTIYF
DNA: TGCGCCAGCAGCCAAGATCAGCTCCCGGGACACCGAAACACCATATATTTT

V: TRBV28
D: NA
J: TRBJ1-4
size: NA
CDR3: CATASAGSNEKLFF
DNA: TGTGCCACCGCATCCGCGGGGAGCAATGAAAAACTGTTTTTT

V: TRBV7-9
D: TRBD1
J: TRBJ1-4
size: NA
CDR3: CASSVESKGAHFEKLFF
DNA: TGTGCCAGCAGCGTCGAAAGCAAGGGGGCGCATTTTGAAAAACTGTTTTTT

V: TRBV6-5
D: TRBD2
J: TRBJ2-7
size: NA
CDR3: CASPTGGGEWGEQYF
DNA: TGTGCCAGCCCAACTGGCGGGGGGGAGTGGGGGGAGCAGTACTTC

V: TRBV10-1
D: NA
J: TRBJ1-2
size: NA
CDR3: CASSEGGQAPYGYTF
DNA: TGCGCCAGCAGTGAAGGGGGACAAGCCCCATATGGCTACACCTTC

V: TRBV6-1
D: NA
J: TRBJ1-2
size: NA
CDR3: CASSEPGHGYTF
DNA: TGTGCCAGCAGTGAACCAGGCCATGGCTACACCTTC

V: TRBV5-6
D: TRBD2
J: TRBJ2-7
size: NA
CDR3: CASSFGTSGAYEQYF
DNA: TGTGCCAGCAGCTTCGGGACTAGCGGTGCCTACGAGCAGTACTTC

V: TRBV5-1
D: NA
J: TRBJ2-5
size: NA
CDR3: CASSFPLDSRGYTGETQYF
DNA: TGCGCCAGCAGCTTCCCTTTGGATAGCAGGGGTTACACGGGGGAGACCCAGTACTTC

V: TRBV5-4
D: NA
J: TRBJ2-6
size: NA
CDR3: CASSLARGAPSGANVLTF
DNA: TGTGCCAGCAGCTTGGCTCGGGGGGCCCCCTCTGGGGCCAACGTCCTGACTTTC

V: TRBV15
D: NA
J: TRBJ1-4
size: NA
CDR3: CATSTSSGGGEKLFF
DNA: TGTGCCACCAGCACCTCCTCGGGGGGAGGTGAAAAACTGTTTTTT

V: TRBV6-5
D: NA
J: TRBJ1-2
size: NA
CDR3: CASSYGGNYGYTF
DNA: TGTGCCAGCAGTTACGGCGGAAACTATGGCTACACCTTC

V: TRBV28
D: TRBD2
J: TRBJ2-3
size: NA
CDR3: CASSLRGLAGWGDTQYF
DNA: TGTGCCAGCAGTTTACGGGGACTAGCGGGGTGGGGGGATACGCAGTATTTT

V: TRBV5-1
D: NA
J: TRBJ1-1
size: NA
CDR3: CASSRRAGTTEAFF
DNA: TGCGCCAGCAGTCGCCGTGCAGGAACCACTGAAGCTTTCTTT

V: TRBV29-1
D: NA
J: TRBJ2-7
size: NA
CDR3: CSVARPNDPLYEQYF
DNA: TGCAGCGTTGCCAGGCCAAACGACCCCCTCTACGAGCAGTACTTC

V: TRBV29-1
D: NA
J: TRBJ1-5
size: NA
CDR3: CSVRGWGPNGPQHF
DNA: TGCAGCGTTCGCGGGTGGGGGCCTAATGGGCCCCAGCATTTT

V: TRBV6-1
D: TRBD1
J: TRBJ1-2
size: NA
CDR3: CASSEPQGTGGRWGYGYTF
DNA: TGTGCCAGCAGTGAACCCCAGGGTACAGGGGGAAGGTGGGGCTATGGCTACACCTTC

V: TRBV27
D: NA
J: TRBJ2-7
size: few
CDR3: CASSPLQRFSYEQYF
DNA: TGTGCCAGCAGTCCCCTTCAGCGCTTCTCCTACGAGCAGTACTTC

V: TRBV27
D: NA
J: TRBJ1-5
size: once
CDR3: CASSSTRKHQPQHF
DNA: TGTGCCAGCAGTTCTACCCGTAAGCATCAGCCCCAGCATTTT

V: TRBV7-6
D: NA
J: TRBJ1-2
size: once
CDR3: CASSLAPGRWTYGYTF
DNA: TGTGCCAGCAGCTTAGCGCCAGGGCGGTGGACCTATGGCTACACCTTC

V: TRBV19
D: NA
J: TRBJ2-5
size: NA
CDR3: CASSIGQETQYF
DNA: TGTGCCAGTAGTATCGGCCAAGAGACCCAGTACTTC

V: TRBV7-2
D: TRBD1
J: TRBJ2-7
size: NA
CDR3: CASSSSGGAGSYEQYF
DNA: TGTGCCAGCAGTTCATCAGGGGGCGCAGGCTCCTACGAGCAGTACTTC

V: TRBV12-1
D: NA
J: TRBJ2-5
size: NA
CDR3: CASSLGQGRETQYF
DNA: TGTGCCAGCAGCTTAGGACAGGGGCGGGAGACCCAGTACTTC

V: TRBV7-9
D: NA
J: TRBJ2-2
size: NA
CDR3: CASSFRGEGGRTGELFF
DNA: TGTGCCAGCAGCTTTAGGGGGGAGGGAGGGCGAACCGGGGAGCTGTTTTTT

V: TRBV5-1
D: TRBD2
J: TRBJ2-1
size: NA
CDR3: CASSLTLAGGPYNEQFF
DNA: TGCGCCAGCAGCTTGACTCTAGCGGGAGGGCCCTACAATGAGCAGTTCTTC

V: TRBV7-3
D: NA
J: TRBJ2-1
size: NA
CDR3: CASSLTPPSGNEQFF
DNA: TGTGCCAGCAGCTTAACTCCGCCCTCGGGAAATGAGCAGTTCTTC